This T cell receptor beta chain was sequenced for a study of T cells in Graves' hyperthyroidism and ophthalmopathy. Study conclusions and caveats: A model built on 13 V-J features separated ophthalmopathy from stable hyperthyroidism.

Amplification of TCR beta CDR3 regions used RNA as the template. TCR CDR3 regions were first amplified by RT-PCR with HTBI primers. TCRdb reprocessed the multiplex PCR reads via MiXCR and lists one record per CDR3 protein. The repertoire holds 380,000 or so distinct CDR3 sequences, with approximately 15% as singletons. The CDR3 sequence is 12 residues long. The germline V gene encodes CDR1 GTSNPN and CDR2 SVGIG (reference sequence). V was shortened by 3 bases and J by 3 bases, with 9 bases between the two germline ends. Concerning this clonotype: No antigen is known for it.

Hyperthyroidism in the patients, aged 18 to 65, was newly diagnosed and under 2 months in duration. Sequenced material: blood. The chain is built from TRBV30 and TRBJ2-7; D gene ambiguous. This receptor was obtained from a woman younger than 45 with Graves' hyperthyroidism. CDR3: CAWSVRSYEQYF. The CDR3 nucleotides read TGTGCCTGGAGCGTGAGGAGCTACGAGCAGTACTTC.